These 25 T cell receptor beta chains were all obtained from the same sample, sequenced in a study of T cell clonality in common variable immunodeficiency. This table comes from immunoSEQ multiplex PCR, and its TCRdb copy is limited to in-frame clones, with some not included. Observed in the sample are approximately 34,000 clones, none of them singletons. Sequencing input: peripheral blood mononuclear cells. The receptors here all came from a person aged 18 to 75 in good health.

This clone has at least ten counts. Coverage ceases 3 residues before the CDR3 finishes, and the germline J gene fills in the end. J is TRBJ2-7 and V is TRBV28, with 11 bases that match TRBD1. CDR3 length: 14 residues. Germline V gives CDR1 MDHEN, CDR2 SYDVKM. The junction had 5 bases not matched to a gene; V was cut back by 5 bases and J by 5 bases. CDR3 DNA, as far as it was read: TGTGCCAGCAGTGACCGGGACAGGGGGGACGAG. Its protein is CASSDRDRGDE. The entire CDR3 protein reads CASSDRDRGDEQYF.

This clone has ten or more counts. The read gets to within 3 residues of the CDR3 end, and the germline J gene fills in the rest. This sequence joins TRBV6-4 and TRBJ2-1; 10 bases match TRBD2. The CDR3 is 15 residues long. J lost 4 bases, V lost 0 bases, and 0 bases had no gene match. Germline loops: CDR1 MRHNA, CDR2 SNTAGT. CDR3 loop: CASSDSTSGYNEQFF. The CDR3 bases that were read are TGTGCCAGCAGTGACTCGACTAGCGGGTACAATGAG.

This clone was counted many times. The CDR3 reads CASSIGVLELNEQFF. CDR3 DNA (partial): TGTGCCAGTAGTATCGGGGTCCTCGAACTCAATGAG. V usage is TRBV19 and J usage is TRBJ2-1; tentative D call: TRBD2 (5 bases). The CDR3 extends 3 residues past the end of the read, so its final part is completed from the germline J gene. CDR3 length: 15 residues. Between the trimmed V and J ends, which lost 3 bases and 6 bases, there was a span of 15 bases. Germline CDR1 LNHDA, CDR2 SQIVND (reference sequence).

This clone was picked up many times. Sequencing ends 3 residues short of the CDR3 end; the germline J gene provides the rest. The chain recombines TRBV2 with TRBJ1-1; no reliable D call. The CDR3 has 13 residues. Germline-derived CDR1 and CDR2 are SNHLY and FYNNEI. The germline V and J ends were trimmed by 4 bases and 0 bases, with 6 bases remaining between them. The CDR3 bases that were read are TGTGCCAGCAGTGGGCTGATGAACACTGAA. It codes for CASSGLMNTE. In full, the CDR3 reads CASSGLMNTEAFF.

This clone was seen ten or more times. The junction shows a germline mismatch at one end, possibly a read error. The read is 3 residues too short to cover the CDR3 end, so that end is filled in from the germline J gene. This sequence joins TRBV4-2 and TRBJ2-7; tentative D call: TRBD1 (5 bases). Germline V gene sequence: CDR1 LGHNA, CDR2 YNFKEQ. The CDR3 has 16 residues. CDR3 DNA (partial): TGCGCCAGCAGCCAAGGGCTCCAGGGCCGCTCCTACGAG. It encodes CASSQGLQGRSYE. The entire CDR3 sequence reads CASSQGLQGRSYEQYF.

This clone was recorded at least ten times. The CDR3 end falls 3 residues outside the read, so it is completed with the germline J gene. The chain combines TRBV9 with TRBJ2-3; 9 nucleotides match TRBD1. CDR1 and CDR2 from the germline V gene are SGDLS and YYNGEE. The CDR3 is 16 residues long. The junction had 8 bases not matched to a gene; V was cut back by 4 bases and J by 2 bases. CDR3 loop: CASSPTGTGSTDTQYF. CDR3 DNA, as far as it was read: TGTGCCAGCAGCCCTACCGGGACAGGGTCCACAGATACG.

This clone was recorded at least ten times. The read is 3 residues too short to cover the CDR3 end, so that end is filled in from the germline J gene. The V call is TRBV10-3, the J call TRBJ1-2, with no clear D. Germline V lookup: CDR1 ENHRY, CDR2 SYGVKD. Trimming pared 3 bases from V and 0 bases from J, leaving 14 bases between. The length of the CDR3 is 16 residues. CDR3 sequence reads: CAISDLDGKANYGYTF. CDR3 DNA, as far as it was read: TGTGCCATCAGTGACCTAGACGGTAAAGCTAACTATGGC.

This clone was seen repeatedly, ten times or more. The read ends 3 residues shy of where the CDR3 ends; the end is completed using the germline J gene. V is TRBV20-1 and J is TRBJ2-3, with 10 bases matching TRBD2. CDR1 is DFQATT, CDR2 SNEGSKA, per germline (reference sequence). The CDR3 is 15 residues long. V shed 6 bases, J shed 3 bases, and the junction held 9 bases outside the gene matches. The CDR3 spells CSANVGLAVTDTQYF. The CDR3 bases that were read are TGCAGTGCAAACGTCGGACTAGCGGTAACAGATACG.

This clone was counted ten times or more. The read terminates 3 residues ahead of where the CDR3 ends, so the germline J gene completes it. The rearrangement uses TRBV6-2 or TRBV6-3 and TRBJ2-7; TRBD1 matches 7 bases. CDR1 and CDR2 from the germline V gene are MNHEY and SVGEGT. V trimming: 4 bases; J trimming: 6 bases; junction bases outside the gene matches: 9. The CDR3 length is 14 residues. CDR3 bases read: TGTGCCAGCAGTTCCGGGACAGTATTTTCCGAG. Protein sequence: CASSSGTVFSE. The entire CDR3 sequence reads CASSSGTVFSEQYF.

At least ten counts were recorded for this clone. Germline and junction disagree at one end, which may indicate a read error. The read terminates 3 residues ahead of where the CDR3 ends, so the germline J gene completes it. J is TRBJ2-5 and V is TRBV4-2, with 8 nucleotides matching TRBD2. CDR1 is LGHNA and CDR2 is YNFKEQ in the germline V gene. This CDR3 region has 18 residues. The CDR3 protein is CASSRKGESGSGQETQYF. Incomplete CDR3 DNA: TGCGCCAGCAGCCGGAAAGGGGAGAGCGGGAGTGGCCAAGAGACC.

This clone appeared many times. This CDR3 is CASSLGQRHTEAFF. The CDR3 bases that were read are TGCGCCAGCAGCTTGGGACAGCGTCACACTGAA. The chain is built from TRBV5-1 and TRBJ1-1; a possible D gene is TRBD1 (5 bases). The CDR3 end lies 3 residues beyond the end of the read and is filled in from the germline J gene. Germline V gene data show CDR1 as SGHRS and CDR2 as YFSETQ. CDR3 length equals 14 residues. V dropped 0 bases and J dropped 3 bases, with 9 bases sitting between them.

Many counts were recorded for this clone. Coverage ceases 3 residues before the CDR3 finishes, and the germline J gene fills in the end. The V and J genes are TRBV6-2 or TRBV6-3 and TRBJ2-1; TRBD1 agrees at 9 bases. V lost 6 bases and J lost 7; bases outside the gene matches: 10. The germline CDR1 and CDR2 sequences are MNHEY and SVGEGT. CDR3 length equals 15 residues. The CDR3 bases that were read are TGTGCCAGCAGCCCAACCGGGACAGGGCTTAATGAG. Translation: CASSPTGTGLNE. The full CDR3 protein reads CASSPTGTGLNEQFF.

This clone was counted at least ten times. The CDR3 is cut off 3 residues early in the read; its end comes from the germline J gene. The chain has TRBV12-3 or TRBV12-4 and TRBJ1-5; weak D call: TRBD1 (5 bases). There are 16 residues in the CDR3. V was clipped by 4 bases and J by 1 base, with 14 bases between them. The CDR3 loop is CASSSDVGQSNQPQHF. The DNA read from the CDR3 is TGTGCCAGCAGTTCCGATGTGGGGCAAAGCAATCAGCCC.

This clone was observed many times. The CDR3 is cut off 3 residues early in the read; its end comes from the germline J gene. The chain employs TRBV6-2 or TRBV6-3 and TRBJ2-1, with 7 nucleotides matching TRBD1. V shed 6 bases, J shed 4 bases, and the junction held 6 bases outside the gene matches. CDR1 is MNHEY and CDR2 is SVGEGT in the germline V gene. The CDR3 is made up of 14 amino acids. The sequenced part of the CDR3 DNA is TGTGCCAGCAGAGGGACAGTTCGTTACAATGAG. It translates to CASRGTVRYNE. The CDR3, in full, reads CASRGTVRYNEQFF.

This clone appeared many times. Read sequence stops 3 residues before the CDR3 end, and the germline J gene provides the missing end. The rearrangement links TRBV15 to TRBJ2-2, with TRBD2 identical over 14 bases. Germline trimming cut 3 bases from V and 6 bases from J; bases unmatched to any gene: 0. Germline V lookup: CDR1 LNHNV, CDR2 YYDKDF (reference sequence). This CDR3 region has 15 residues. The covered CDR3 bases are TGTGCCACCAGCAGGACTAGCGGGGGGGCCGGGGAG. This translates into CATSRTSGGAGE. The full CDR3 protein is CATSRTSGGAGELFF.

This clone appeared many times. Partial CDR3 DNA: TGTGCCAGTAGTACCACCGCGACAAATGAA. This sequence encodes CASSTTATNE. The full CDR3 is CASSTTATNEAFF. The rearrangement links TRBV19 to TRBJ1-1; D gene unclear. The CDR3 extends 3 residues past the end of the read, so its final part is completed from the germline J gene. Germline V gene lookup returns CDR1 LNHDA and CDR2 SQIVND (reference sequence). The CDR3 has 13 amino acids. V was cut by 4 bases and J by 7 bases, with 13 bases left in between. Drawing the rest from reference TRBV19 and TRBJ1-1, the complete variable domain is DGGITQSPKYLFRKEGQNVTLSCEQNLNHDAMYWYRQDPGQGLRLIYYSQIVNDFQKGDIAEGYSVSREKKESFPLTVTSAQKNPTAFYLCASSTTATNEAFFGQGTRLTVV.

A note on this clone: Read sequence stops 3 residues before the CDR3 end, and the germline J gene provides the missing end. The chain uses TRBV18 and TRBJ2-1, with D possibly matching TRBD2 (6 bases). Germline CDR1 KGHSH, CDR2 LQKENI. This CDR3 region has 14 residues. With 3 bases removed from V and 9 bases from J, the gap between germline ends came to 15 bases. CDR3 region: CASSPGLSTVEQFF. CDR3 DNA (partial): TGTGCCAGCTCACCCGGACTAAGTACGGTTGAG.

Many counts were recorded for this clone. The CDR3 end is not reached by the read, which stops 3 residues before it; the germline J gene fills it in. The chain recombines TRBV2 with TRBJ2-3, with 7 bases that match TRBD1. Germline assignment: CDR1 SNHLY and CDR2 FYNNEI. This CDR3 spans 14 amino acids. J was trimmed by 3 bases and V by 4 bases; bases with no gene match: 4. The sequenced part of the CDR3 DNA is TGTGCCAGCAGTGCAGGGACAGAAACAGATACG. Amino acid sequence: CASSAGTETDT. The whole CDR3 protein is CASSAGTETDTQYF.

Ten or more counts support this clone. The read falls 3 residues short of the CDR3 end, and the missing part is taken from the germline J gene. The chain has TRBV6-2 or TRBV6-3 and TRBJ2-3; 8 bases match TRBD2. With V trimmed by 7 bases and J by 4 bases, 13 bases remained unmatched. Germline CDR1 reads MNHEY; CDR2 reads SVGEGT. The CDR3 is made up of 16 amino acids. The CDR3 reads CASILSAGDPPDTQYF. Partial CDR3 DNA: TGTGCCAGCATATTATCAGCGGGGGACCCTCCAGATACG.

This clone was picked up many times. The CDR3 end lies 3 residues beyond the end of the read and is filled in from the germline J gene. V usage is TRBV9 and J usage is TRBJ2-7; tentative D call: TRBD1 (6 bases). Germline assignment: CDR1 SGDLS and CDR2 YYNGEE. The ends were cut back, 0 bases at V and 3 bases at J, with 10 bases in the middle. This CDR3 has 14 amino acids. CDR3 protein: CASSVAGAGYEQYF. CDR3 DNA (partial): TGTGCCAGCAGCGTAGCAGGGGCGGGCTACGAG.

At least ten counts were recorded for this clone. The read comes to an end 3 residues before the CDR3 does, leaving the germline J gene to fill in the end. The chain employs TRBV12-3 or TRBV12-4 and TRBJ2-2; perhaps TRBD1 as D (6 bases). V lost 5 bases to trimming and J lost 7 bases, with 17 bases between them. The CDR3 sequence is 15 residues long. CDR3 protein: CASSLPGRGSGELFF. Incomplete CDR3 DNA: TGTGCCAGCAGTCTCCCCGGAAGGGGGAGCGGGGAG.

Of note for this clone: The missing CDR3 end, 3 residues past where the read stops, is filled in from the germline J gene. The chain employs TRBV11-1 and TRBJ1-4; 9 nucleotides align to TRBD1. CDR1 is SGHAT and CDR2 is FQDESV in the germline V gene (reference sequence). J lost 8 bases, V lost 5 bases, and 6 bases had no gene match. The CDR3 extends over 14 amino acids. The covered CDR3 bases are TGTGCCAGCAGCCGGGACAGGGTCAAGGAAAAA. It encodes CASSRDRVKEK. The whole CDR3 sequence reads CASSRDRVKEKLFF.

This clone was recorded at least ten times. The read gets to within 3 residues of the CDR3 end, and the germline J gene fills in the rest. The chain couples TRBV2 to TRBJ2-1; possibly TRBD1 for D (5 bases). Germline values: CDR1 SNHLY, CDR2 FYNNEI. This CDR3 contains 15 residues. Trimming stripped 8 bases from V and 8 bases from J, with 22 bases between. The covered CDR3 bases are TGTGCCAGCGCCCGAAGGGGATTGCGAATGGATGAG. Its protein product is CASARRGLRMDE. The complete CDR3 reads CASARRGLRMDEQFF.

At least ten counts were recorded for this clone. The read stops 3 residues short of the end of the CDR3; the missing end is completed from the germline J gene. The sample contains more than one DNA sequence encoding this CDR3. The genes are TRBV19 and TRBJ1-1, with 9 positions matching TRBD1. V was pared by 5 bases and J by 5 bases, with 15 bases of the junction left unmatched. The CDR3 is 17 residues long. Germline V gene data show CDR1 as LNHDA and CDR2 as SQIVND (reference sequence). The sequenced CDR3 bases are TGTGCCAGTAGTCCCCAACAGGGGGCGCCGTCATTGACTGAA. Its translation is CASSPQQGAPSLTE. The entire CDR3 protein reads CASSPQQGAPSLTEAFF.

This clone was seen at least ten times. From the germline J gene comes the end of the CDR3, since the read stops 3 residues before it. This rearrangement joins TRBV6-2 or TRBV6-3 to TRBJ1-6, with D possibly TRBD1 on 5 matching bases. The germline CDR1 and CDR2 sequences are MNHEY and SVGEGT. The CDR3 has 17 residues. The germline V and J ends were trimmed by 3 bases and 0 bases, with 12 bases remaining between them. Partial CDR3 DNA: TGTGCCAGCAGTTATGACAGAAGGAGCTCCTATAATTCACCC. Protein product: CASSYDRRSSYNSP. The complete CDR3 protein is CASSYDRRSSYNSPLHF.